Listed below are T cell receptor beta chains from one sample, sequenced in a study of regulatory T cells in long-lasting Graves disease. A single record per CDR3 protein comes from TCRdb applying MiXCR to the multiplex PCR reads. In the table there are a few hundred thousand distinct CDR3 sequences, about an eighth of which are singletons. These data were likewise used in another study, on T cells in Graves' hyperthyroidism and ophthalmopathy.

The sample was peripheral blood mononuclear cells (PBMCs), taken at new diagnosis, from a patient treated with antithyroid drugs. These receptors originate from a young woman with Graves disease. Both conserved end residues are part of each CDR3. D genes are given only for firm matches. Clone size, where shown, is once, few, many, or a class for clones that have expanded.

size: many
V: TRBV29-1
J: TRBJ1-1
D: TRBD1
length: 14
CDR3: CSAQGATSNTEAFF
DNA: TGCAGCGCGCAGGGGGCCACCTCGAACACTGAAGCTTTCTTT

size: many
V: TRBV6-2/TRBV6-3
J: TRBJ2-1
D: TRBD2
length: 14
CDR3: CASQLAGGGNEQFF
DNA: TGTGCCAGCCAACTAGCGGGTGGGGGCAATGAGCAGTTCTTC

size: .
V: TRBV4-3
J: TRBJ1-1
D: .
length: 16
CDR3: CASSQTTGTPNTEAFF
DNA: TGCGCCAGCAGCCAGACAACCGGGACCCCGAACACTGAAGCTTTCTTT

size: many
V: TRBV28
J: TRBJ1-6
D: TRBD1
length: 16
CDR3: CASSSVHDRGLSPLHF
DNA: TGTGCCAGCAGTTCCGTACATGACAGGGGGCTTTCACCCCTCCACTTT

size: few
V: TRBV5-1
J: TRBJ2-2
D: TRBD1
length: 18
CDR3: CASRLNRGRPINTGELFF
DNA: TGCGCCAGCAGACTAAACAGGGGACGACCTATTAACACCGGGGAGCTGTTTTTT

size: few
V: TRBV4-3
J: TRBJ1-4
D: .
length: 15
CDR3: CASSQDTGGDEKLFF
DNA: TGCGCCAGCAGCCAAGATACGGGGGGGGATGAAAAACTGTTTTTT

size: many
V: TRBV11-1
J: TRBJ1-5
D: .
length: 16
CDR3: CASSIGQIHSNQPQHF
DNA: TGTGCCAGCAGCATAGGACAGATCCATAGCAATCAGCCCCAGCATTTT

size: few
V: TRBV5-6
J: TRBJ1-1
D: .
length: 12
CDR3: CASSLVTAQAFF
DNA: TGTGCCAGCAGCTTGGTTACAGCTCAAGCTTTCTTT

size: many
V: TRBV20-1
J: TRBJ2-3
D: .
length: 16
CDR3: CSARAESGGRTDTQYF
DNA: TGCAGTGCTAGAGCCGAGTCGGGGGGCCGCACAGATACGCAGTATTTT

size: .
V: TRBV19
J: TRBJ1-2
D: TRBD1
length: 15
CDR3: CASRTGAPSFYGYTF
DNA: TGTGCCAGCCGAACAGGGGCCCCAAGCTTCTATGGCTACACCTTC

size: many
V: TRBV11-2
J: TRBJ2-1
D: .
length: 14
CDR3: CASSLEPQAHEQFF
DNA: TGTGCCAGCAGCTTAGAGCCGCAGGCCCATGAGCAGTTCTTC

size: many
V: TRBV11-2
J: TRBJ2-5
D: .
length: 15
CDR3: CASSPGARTQETQYF
DNA: TGTGCCAGCAGCCCAGGTGCGCGAACCCAAGAGACCCAGTACTTC

size: .
V: TRBV11-2
J: TRBJ1-1
D: .
length: 11
CDR3: CASSYNTEALF
DNA: TGTGCCAGCAGCTACAACACTGAAGCTCTCTTT

size: many
V: TRBV7-8
J: TRBJ2-1
D: .
length: 17
CDR3: CASSLGLRGSSYNEQFF
DNA: TGTGCCAGCAGCTTAGGTTTAAGGGGGAGCTCCTACAATGAGCAGTTCTTC

size: few
V: TRBV10-1
J: TRBJ2-7
D: TRBD2
length: 13
CDR3: CASSRTSIYEQYF
DNA: TGCGCCAGCAGTCGGACTAGCATCTACGAGCAGTACTTC

size: few
V: TRBV13
J: TRBJ2-1
D: .
length: 17
CDR3: CASTPAFPATRVNEQFF
DNA: TGTGCCAGCACCCCGGCGTTTCCCGCTACGCGGGTCAATGAGCAGTTCTTC

size: .
V: TRBV11-3
J: TRBJ2-1
D: .
length: 13
CDR3: CASSSFPGNEQFF
DNA: TGTGCCAGCAGCTCATTCCCGGGCAATGAGCAGTTCTTC

size: many
V: TRBV9
J: TRBJ1-5
D: .
length: 15
CDR3: CASSVGGFSNQPQHF
DNA: TGTGCCAGCAGCGTAGGGGGGTTTAGCAATCAGCCCCAGCATTTT

size: many
V: TRBV5-1
J: TRBJ2-7
D: TRBD1
length: 15
CDR3: CASSLTGGSSYEQYF
DNA: TGCGCCAGCAGCCTGACAGGGGGGAGCTCCTACGAGCAGTACTTC

size: .
V: TRBV28
J: TRBJ1-2
D: TRBD1
length: 12
CDR3: CASSSDRAGYTF
DNA: TGTGCCAGCAGTTCGGACAGGGCCGGCTACACCTTC

size: many
V: TRBV11-2
J: TRBJ2-5
D: .
length: 11
CDR3: CASSSPSTQYF
DNA: TGTGCCAGCAGCTCCCCCTCTACCCAGTACTTC

size: .
V: TRBV7-9
J: TRBJ2-1
D: TRBD1
length: 14
CDR3: CASTQEGAVNEQFF
DNA: TGTGCCAGCACCCAAGAGGGGGCAGTAAATGAGCAGTTCTTC

size: .
V: TRBV18
J: TRBJ2-5
D: .
length: 14
CDR3: CASSPRGRKETQCF
DNA: TGTGCCAGCTCACCGAGAGGGCGAAAAGAGACCCAGTGCTTC

size: .
V: TRBV25-1
J: TRBJ2-7
D: .
length: 13
CDR3: CASSEAGRHEQYF
DNA: TGTGCCAGCAGTGAGGCAGGAAGGCACGAGCAGTACTTC

size: .
V: TRBV7-2
J: TRBJ2-3
D: TRBD2
length: 19
CDR3: CASSKRGWSSGGAGDTQYF
DNA: TGTGCCAGCAGCAAACGTGGTTGGTCTAGCGGGGGGGCAGGAGATACGCAGTATTTT

size: many
V: TRBV20-1
J: TRBJ1-2
D: .
length: 14
CDR3: CSARDMGVNYGYTF
DNA: TGCAGTGCTAGAGATATGGGAGTCAACTATGGCTACACCTTC

size: many
V: TRBV20-1
J: TRBJ1-2
D: .
length: 10
CDR3: CSPPNYGYTF
DNA: TGCAGTCCTCCAAACTATGGCTACACCTTC

size: many
V: TRBV11-1
J: TRBJ2-2
D: .
length: 11
CDR3: CASRDTGELFF
DNA: TGTGCCAGCAGGGACACCGGGGAGCTGTTTTTT

size: many
V: TRBV29-1
J: TRBJ2-4
D: .
length: 12
CDR3: CSVVGLKNIQYF
DNA: TGCAGCGTTGTGGGCCTGAAAAACATTCAGTACTTC

size: many
V: TRBV28
J: TRBJ1-5
D: TRBD1
length: 15
CDR3: CASRKPGQGPQPQHF
DNA: TGTGCCAGCAGAAAGCCGGGACAGGGTCCTCAGCCCCAGCATTTT

size: many
V: TRBV7-2
J: TRBJ1-1
D: TRBD1
length: 17
CDR3: CASSLGTGGRPNTEAFF
DNA: TGTGCCAGCAGCTTGGGAACAGGGGGCCGACCAAACACTGAAGCTTTCTTT

size: .
V: TRBV4-1
J: TRBJ2-7
D: TRBD2
length: 15
CDR3: CASSQDPSGAYEQYF
DNA: TGCGCCAGCAGCCAAGATCCTAGCGGAGCCTACGAGCAGTACTTC

size: many
V: TRBV6-1
J: TRBJ1-5
D: .
length: 15
CDR3: CASSGELYSNQPQHF
DNA: TGTGCCAGCAGCGGAGAGTTATATAGCAATCAGCCCCAGCATTTT

size: many
V: TRBV7-8
J: TRBJ1-6
D: .
length: 18
CDR3: CASSLGPYIQPTGSPLHF
DNA: TGTGCCAGCAGCTTAGGCCCTTACATCCAACCAACGGGGTCACCCCTCCACTTT

size: many
V: TRBV6-2/TRBV6-3
J: TRBJ1-3
D: .
length: 15
CDR3: CASSYSRTSGNTIYF
DNA: TGTGCCAGCAGTTACTCAAGGACATCTGGAAACACCATATATTTT

size: many
V: TRBV7-2
J: TRBJ1-2
D: TRBD1
length: 15
CDR3: CASSLEGGQDYGYTF
DNA: TGTGCCAGCAGCCTAGAGGGCGGACAGGACTATGGCTACACCTTC

size: many
V: TRBV6-9
J: TRBJ2-5
D: .
length: 11
CDR3: CASSYGRAQYF
DNA: TGTGCCAGCAGTTACGGGCGGGCTCAGTACTTC

size: many
V: TRBV27
J: TRBJ1-2
D: .
length: 13
CDR3: CASSARANYGYTF
DNA: TGTGCCAGTTCCGCTAGGGCTAACTATGGCTACACCTTC

size: few
V: TRBV6-2/TRBV6-3
J: TRBJ1-2
D: .
length: 16
CDR3: CASSYTPSTAIYGYTF
DNA: TGTGCCAGCAGTTACACTCCTTCGACAGCTATCTATGGCTACACCTTC

size: many
V: TRBV6-1
J: TRBJ1-6
D: .
length: 14
CDR3: CASSEGQLNSPLHF
DNA: TGTGCCAGCAGTGAAGGACAGCTTAATTCACCCCTCCACTTT

size: many
V: TRBV5-1
J: TRBJ1-5
D: TRBD1
length: 17
CDR3: CASSLMTRQGASQPQHF
DNA: TGCGCCAGCAGCTTAATGACTCGACAGGGGGCAAGTCAGCCCCAGCATTTT

size: few
V: TRBV6-1
J: TRBJ2-3
D: .
length: 13
CDR3: CASSANGQLAKYF
DNA: TGTGCCAGCAGTGCTAATGGACAGCTAGCTAAGTATTTT

size: many
V: TRBV28
J: TRBJ2-3
D: .
length: 14
CDR3: CASRTPGGTDTQYF
DNA: TGTGCCAGCAGAACCCCAGGGGGCACAGATACGCAGTATTTT

size: few
V: TRBV30
J: TRBJ2-1
D: TRBD2
length: 15
CDR3: CAWVGLADIYNEQFF
DNA: TGTGCCTGGGTCGGGCTAGCGGATATATACAATGAGCAGTTCTTC

size: many
V: TRBV20-1
J: TRBJ1-5
D: .
length: 14
CDR3: CSPLVGDNDQPQHF
DNA: TGCAGTCCTTTAGTAGGGGACAACGATCAGCCCCAGCATTTT

size: many
V: TRBV20-1
J: TRBJ2-1
D: TRBD1
length: 15
CDR3: CSARDTGQGNNEQFF
DNA: TGCAGTGCTAGAGATACGGGACAGGGTAACAATGAGCAGTTCTTC